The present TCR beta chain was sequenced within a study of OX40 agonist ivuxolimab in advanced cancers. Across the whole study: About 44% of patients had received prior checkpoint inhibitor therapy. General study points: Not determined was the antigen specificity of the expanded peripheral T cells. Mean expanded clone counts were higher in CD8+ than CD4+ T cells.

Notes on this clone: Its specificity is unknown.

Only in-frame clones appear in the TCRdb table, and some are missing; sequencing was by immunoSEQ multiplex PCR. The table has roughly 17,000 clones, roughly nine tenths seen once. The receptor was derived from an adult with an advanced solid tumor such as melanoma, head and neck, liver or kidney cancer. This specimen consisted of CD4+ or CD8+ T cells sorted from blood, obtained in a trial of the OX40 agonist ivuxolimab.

CDR3 region: CASSPRISYEQYF. The CDR3 nucleotides read TGTGCCAGCAGCCCCAGGATCTCCTACGAGCAGTACTTC. The chain is built from TRBV9 and TRBJ2-7; D not resolved. The CDR3 loop spans 13 amino acids. Between the trimmed V and J ends, which lost 4 bases and 0 bases, there was a span of 8 bases. Germline V gives CDR1 SGDLS, CDR2 YYNGEE. Variable domain in full (rest from reference TRBV9 and TRBJ2-7): DSGVTQTPKHLITATGQRVTLRCSPRSGDLSVYWYQQSLDQGLQFLIQYYNGEERAKGNILERFSAQQFPDLHSELNLSSLELGDSALYFCASSPRISYEQYFGPGTRLTVT.